One and the same sample provided the 30 T cell receptor beta chains below, sequenced in a study of post-analysis software for immune sequencing data. cDNA libraries for TCR beta contained unique molecular identifiers. MiXCR, applied by TCRdb to the PCR reads, yields one record per CDR3 protein. The sample has around 160,000 distinct CDR3 sequences, 35% to 40% seen once. The sample here was blood, taken after autologous hematopoietic stem cell transplantation. Receptors originate from a girl aged 10-17 years with multiple sclerosis.

This chain connects TRBV15 to TRBJ2-7; perhaps TRBD2 as D (5 bases). The germline V gene encodes CDR1 LNHNV and CDR2 YYDKDF (reference sequence). V was cut by 1 base and J by 10 bases, with 14 bases left in between. The length of the CDR3 is 13 residues. The CDR3, as DNA: TGTGCCACCAGCAGAGTGAGCGGAGAGGCCCAGTACTTC. Amino acid sequence: CATSRVSGEAQYF.

The chain links TRBV5-1 to TRBJ1-2; a weak D match, TRBD1 (5 bases). V was trimmed by 0 bases and J by 6 bases, leaving 12 bases between them. Looked up from germline, CDR1 is SGHRS and CDR2 is YFSETQ. The CDR3 spans 14 residues. Here the CDR3 DNA reads TGCGCCAGCAGCTTGGGGGGACCCGACGATGGCTACACCTTC. Translation gives CASSLGGPDDGYTF. The full variable domain, its missing parts supplied by reference TRBV5-1 and TRBJ1-2, is KAGVTQTPRYLIKTRGQQVTLSCSPISGHRSVSWYQQTPGQGLQFLFEYFSETQRNKGNFPGRFSGRQFSNSRSEMNVSTLELGDSALYLCASSLGGPDDGYTFGSGTRLTVV.

The chain has TRBV20-1 and TRBJ1-5; D gene ambiguous. CDR1 is DFQATT, CDR2 SNEGSKA, per germline (reference sequence). The CDR3 has 14 residues. The ends were cut back, 6 bases at V and 4 bases at J, with 16 bases in the middle. This CDR3 is CSASAGNHNQPQHF. For the CDR3, the DNA is TGCAGTGCGTCCGCCGGGAACCATAATCAGCCCCAGCATTTT.

This clonotype came up many times. One base away lies a much larger clone, so this may be a sequencing read error. The J gene is TRBJ2-7, the V gene TRBV11-2; D perhaps matches TRBD2 (7 bases). Trimming took off 4 bases at V and 6 bases at J, with 16 bases between the two ends. Germline assignment: CDR1 SGHAT and CDR2 FQNNGV. CDR3 size: 14 residues. The CDR3 loop reads CASSCGGPLGEQYF. The CDR3 bases are TGTGCCAGCAGCTGCGGGGGCCCCCTTGGCGAGCAGTACTTC.

There are many counts of this clonotype. The rearrangement joins TRBV20-1 to TRBJ2-1, with 14 bases that match TRBD2. There are 16 residues in the CDR3. The germline gives CDR1 DFQATT, CDR2 SNEGSKA (reference sequence). Trimming removed 3 bases from V and 9 bases from J; junction bases left unmatched: 10. CDR3 sequence (DNA): TGCAGTGCTAGCCAAACGGGACTAGCGGGAGTTCCTGAGCAGTTCTTC. The encoded protein is CSASQTGLAGVPEQFF.

The V gene is TRBV11-2, the J gene TRBJ1-2, with D perhaps matching TRBD1 (5 bases). CDR1 SGHAT and CDR2 FQNNGV come from the germline V gene. The V end was cut by 4 bases, the J end by 8 bases, with 11 bases between. CDR3 length equals 12 residues. The DNA of the CDR3 is TGTGCCAGCAGCTCCGAGGGGACGGGCTACACCTTC. As protein: CASSSEGTGYTF. The full variable domain, with the rest looked up from reference TRBV11-2 and TRBJ1-2, is EAGVAQSPRYKIIEKRQSVAFWCNPISGHATLYWYQQILGQGPKLLIQFQNNGVVDDSQLPKDRFSAERLKGVDSTLKIQPAKLEDSAVYLCASSSEGTGYTFGSGTRLTVV.

With respect to this clonotype: A much larger clone is a single base away; this may be a read error. The genes are TRBV6-1 and TRBJ1-5; no clear D gene. The CDR3 loop spans 13 amino acids. CDR1 MNHNS and CDR2 SASEGT come from the germline V gene. The V end lost 8 bases, the J end lost 5 bases, and 13 bases lay between the germline ends. The CDR3 is CASGEQVDQPQHF. The DNA of the CDR3 is TGTGCCAGCGGGGAGCAAGTCGATCAGCCCCAGCATTTT.

Worth noting for this clonotype: Compared with germline, one end of the junction differs, possibly owing to a read error. The rearrangement uses TRBV20-1 and TRBJ2-5; no firm D call. This CDR3 is 13 amino acids long. Germline CDR1 DFQATT, CDR2 SNEGSKA (reference sequence). The CDR3 here is CSARDALQESQYF. The DNA for the CDR3 is TGCAGTGCTAGAGACGCGTTGCAAGAGTCCCAGTACTTC.

This clonotype was counted only a few times. This sequence joins TRBV29-1 and TRBJ2-7; TRBD1 matches at 8 bases. V shed 2 bases and J 3 bases; nucleotides not matched to a gene: 3. Germline-derived CDR1 and CDR2 are SQVTM and ANQGSEA. CDR3 length: 13 residues. For the CDR3, the DNA is TGCAGCGTTGAAACCGACAGGGGCTACGAGCAGTACTTC. Protein product: CSVETDRGYEQYF.

In DNA form, the CDR3 reads TGCAGTGCTAGTCTAGCGGGCCTTGGGGAGCAGTACTTC. Translating gives CSASLAGLGEQYF. V and J are TRBV20-1 and TRBJ2-4, with 8 bases aligning to TRBD2. CDR1 is DFQATT and CDR2 is SNEGSKA in the germline V gene (reference sequence). The CDR3 has 13 amino acids. V lost 3 bases, J lost 13 bases, and 11 bases stayed unmatched.

This clonotype occurred a few times. The chain has TRBV6-1 and TRBJ2-1, with TRBD1 as a possible D gene (6 bases). V shed 1 base and J shed 3 bases, with 10 bases lying between them. Germline V gives CDR1 MNHNS, CDR2 SASEGT. This CDR3 spans 15 amino acids. For the CDR3, the DNA is TGTGCCAGCAGTGAAGATCCAGGGGTCTACAATGAGCAGTTCTTC. Translated: CASSEDPGVYNEQFF.

The chain links TRBV20-1 to TRBJ2-4; 7 positions match TRBD1. The CDR3 is 13 amino acids. Per germline, CDR1 DFQATT and CDR2 SNEGSKA (reference sequence). V was clipped by 6 bases and J by 5 bases; unmatched bases: 7. The CDR3 here is CSAPDRAENIQYF. The CDR3 coding sequence is TGCAGTGCCCCCGACAGGGCCGAAAACATTCAGTACTTC.

Worth noting for this clonotype: A read error is possible here, since a much larger clone lies one base away. The CDR3 ends on some other residue instead of the conserved phenylalanine or tryptophan, so this is likely a read error. This rearrangement joins TRBV20-1 to TRBJ2-3; D not certain. Germline V gene sequence: CDR1 DFQATT, CDR2 SNEGSKA (reference sequence). V was trimmed by 0 bases and J by 7 bases, leaving 8 bases between them. The CDR3 spans 12 residues. The CDR3: CSARDDGYTQYL. CDR3 nucleotides: TGCAGTGCTAGAGACGACGGATATACGCAGTATTTG.

The chain has TRBV9 and TRBJ2-3; no definite D call. V was cut by 0 bases and J by 4 bases, with 9 bases left in between. Germline values: CDR1 SGDLS, CDR2 YYNGEE. The CDR3 totals 14 residues. The CDR3 coding sequence is TGTGCCAGCAGCGTAGTTGGCCGAGCAGATACGCAGTATTTT. Translating it yields CASSVVGRADTQYF.

Notes on this clonotype: At one end the junction does not follow the germline gene, possibly because of a read error. The chain has TRBV7-7 and TRBJ2-5; TRBD2 is a possible D gene (6 bases). The CDR3 is 13 amino acids. CDR1 is SSHAT and CDR2 is FNYEAQ in the germline V gene (reference sequence). CDR3 nucleotides: TGTGCTAGCAGTCCGACTAGGCAAGAGACCCAGTACTTC. Protein sequence: CASSPTRQETQYF.

The chain is built from TRBV2 and TRBJ2-7; 7 nucleotides agree with TRBD2. The DNA end favors TRBJ2-5, so the J call may be wrong. CDR1 SNHLY and CDR2 FYNNEI come from the germline V gene. The length of the CDR3 is 14 residues. The CDR3 DNA follows: TGTGCCAGCAGTACGGGAGGCGCGAGGGGGACCCAGTACTTC. This gives the protein CASSTGGARGTQYF.

This clonotype came up a few times. J is TRBJ2-1 and V is TRBV12-3 or TRBV12-4, with 9 bases fitting TRBD1. The CDR3 extends over 15 amino acids. V dropped 7 bases and J dropped 3; count of bases not matched to a gene: 7. The CDR3 bases are TGTGCCAGCACCCGCACGGGACAGGGCTACAATGAGCAGTTCTTC. This translates into CASTRTGQGYNEQFF.

This chain joins TRBV7-6 and TRBJ2-1; 7 bases align to TRBD2. CDR3 length: 18 residues. The V gene's germline CDR1 is SGHVS and CDR2 FNYEAQ. The trim removed 7 bases at V and 5 bases at J, leaving 20 bases unmatched. The CDR3 loop is CASKQTGLTHQGNNEQFF. The CDR3 DNA sequence: TGTGCCAGCAAGCAAACGGGACTAACTCACCAAGGAAACAATGAGCAGTTCTTC.

This chain uses TRBV14 with TRBJ2-1; 13 bases are a match to TRBD2. J was trimmed by 3 bases and V by 7 bases; bases with no gene match: 12. There are 18 residues in the CDR3. Germline V gives CDR1 SGHDN, CDR2 FVKESK. The CDR3 bases are TGTGCCAGCAACCCGGGACTAGCGGGACCAACCTACTACAATGAGCAGTTCTTC. Its protein is CASNPGLAGPTYYNEQFF.

This chain connects TRBV7-6 to TRBJ2-1; D remains unclear. The CDR3 covers 15 residues. Trimming pared 2 bases from V and 6 bases from J, leaving 14 bases between. Germline V gives CDR1 SGHVS, CDR2 FNYEAQ. For the CDR3, the DNA is TGTGCCAGCAGCTTACCTTTCGGTGAACTCAATGAGCAGTTCTTC. It specifies CASSLPFGELNEQFF. Together with reference TRBV7-6 and TRBJ2-1, the CDR3 gives the full variable domain: GAGVSQSPRYKVTKRGQDVALRCDPISGHVSLYWYRQALGQGPEFLTYFNYEAQQDKSGLPNDRFSAERPEGSISTLTIQRTEQRDSAMYRCASSLPFGELNEQFFGPGTRLTVL.

This clonotype has a handful of counts. The junction departs from the called germline gene at one end, perhaps through a read error. The chain joins TRBV7-2 to TRBJ2-1; 10 nucleotides match TRBD1. The germline gives CDR1 SGHTA, CDR2 FQGNSA. CDR3 size: 14 residues. CDR3 bases: TGTGCCAGCACGACAGGGGGCCTTTACAATGAGCAGTTTTTC. Protein sequence: CASTTGGLYNEQFF. The complete variable domain, with remaining parts taken from reference TRBV7-2 and TRBJ2-1, reads GAGVSQSPSNKVTEKGKDVELRCDPISGHTALYWYRQSLGQGLEFLIYFQGNSAPDKSGLPSDRFSAERTGGSVSTLTIQRTQQEDSAVYLCASTTGGLYNEQFFGPGTRLTVL.

In its sample, this clonotype was seen a few times. This chain connects TRBV7-6 to TRBJ2-1; 12 positions match TRBD2. V trimming: 5 bases; J trimming: 9 bases; junction bases outside the gene matches: 8. Per the germline V gene, CDR1 is SGHVS and CDR2 is FNYEAQ. The CDR3 consists of 15 residues. The DNA of the CDR3 is TGTGCCAGCAGCCACCGACTAGCGGGAGTTCTTGAGCAGTTCTTC. Its translation is CASSHRLAGVLEQFF.

Notes on this clonotype: This may be a read error: a much more frequent sequence differs by one nucleotide. The chain carries TRBV4-3 and TRBJ1-4; D uncertain. The CDR3 length is 14 residues. Germline CDR1 is LGHNA and CDR2 is YSLEER. CDR3: CASSPSALNEKRFF. Written as DNA, the CDR3 is TGCGCCAGCAGCCCATCGGCCCTGAATGAAAAACGGTTTTTT.

This clonotype was detected a few times. Being one base from a much bigger clone, this may be a read error. The V call is TRBV10-1, the J call TRBJ1-1; D not certain. This CDR3 has 14 residues. Germline V gene lookup returns CDR1 WNHNN and CDR2 SYGVQD (reference sequence). CDR3 DNA sequence: TGCGCCGGCAGCCCCGGGAGGCAAGACACTGAAGCTTTCTTT. The encoded protein is CAGSPGRQDTEAFF.

In its sample, this clonotype was seen a few times. The rearrangement uses TRBV5-6 and TRBJ2-7; D is ambiguous. The CDR3 covers 12 residues. V lost 3 bases to trimming and J lost 2 bases, with 6 bases between them. The germline V gene has CDR1 SGHDT and CDR2 YYEEEE. The DNA for the CDR3 is TGTGCCAGCAGCTGGGCCGCCTACGAGCAGTACTTC. Protein product: CASSWAAYEQYF.

The gene calls are TRBV6-6 and TRBJ1-1; TRBD1 matches 8 bases. The CDR3 covers 13 residues. Germline-derived CDR1 and CDR2 are MNHNY and SVGAGI (reference sequence). Germline trimming cut 5 bases from V and 8 bases from J; bases unmatched to any gene: 7. DNA of the CDR3: TGTGCCAGCAGTGCCCCCGGACAGGGAGAAGCTTTCTTT. As protein: CASSAPGQGEAFF.

The V call is TRBV7-2, the J call TRBJ2-3, with 14 bases identical to TRBD2. V shed 5 bases, J shed 3 bases, and the junction held 13 bases outside the gene matches. The CDR3 sequence is 19 residues long. Germline loops: CDR1 SGHTA, CDR2 FQGNSA. The CDR3 reads CASSLRLAGGPRKTDTQYF. The CDR3 DNA reads TGTGCCAGCAGCCTCAGACTAGCGGGGGGGCCAAGGAAAACAGATACGCAGTATTTT.

This clonotype is a singleton in its sample. The rearrangement joins TRBV4-2 to TRBJ2-1; TRBD2 matches at 9 bases. The trim removed 8 bases at V and 10 bases at J, leaving 15 bases unmatched. This CDR3 is built from 15 residues. CDR1 and CDR2 (germline): LGHNA, YNFKEQ. This CDR3 is CASSTGTSRSREQFF. The CDR3, as DNA: TGTGCCAGCTCGACCGGGACTAGCAGGAGTCGGGAGCAGTTCTTC.

In its sample, this clonotype was seen a few times. CDR3 amino acids: CASSQVRVGEQYF. CDR3 sequence (DNA): TGTGCCAGCAGCCAAGTGAGGGTCGGCGAGCAGTACTTC. The chain has TRBV14 and TRBJ2-7, with D tentatively TRBD2 (5 bases). Germline CDR1 SGHDN, CDR2 FVKESK. The V end lost 1 base, the J end lost 6 bases, and 10 bases lay between the germline ends. This CDR3 spans 13 amino acids.

This chain uses TRBV25-1 with TRBJ2-3; TRBD2 aligns across 11 bases. Unmatched junction bases numbered 7, after V lost 2 bases and J lost 6 bases. Germline CDR1 reads MGHDK; CDR2 reads SYGVNS. The CDR3 loop spans 16 amino acids. This chain's CDR3 is CASSETLAGDPDTQYF. CDR3 in DNA: TGTGCCAGCAGTGAAACACTAGCGGGAGACCCTGATACGCAGTATTTT.